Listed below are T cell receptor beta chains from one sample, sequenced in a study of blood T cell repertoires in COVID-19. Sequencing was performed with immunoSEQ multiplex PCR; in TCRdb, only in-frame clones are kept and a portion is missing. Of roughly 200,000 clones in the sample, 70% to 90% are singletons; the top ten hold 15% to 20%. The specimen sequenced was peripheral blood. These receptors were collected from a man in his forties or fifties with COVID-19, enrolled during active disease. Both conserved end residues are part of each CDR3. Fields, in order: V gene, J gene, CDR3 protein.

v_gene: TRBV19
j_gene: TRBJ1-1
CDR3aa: CASSTTGGESEAFF

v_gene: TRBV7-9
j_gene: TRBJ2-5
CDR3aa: CASSVGREGPETQYF

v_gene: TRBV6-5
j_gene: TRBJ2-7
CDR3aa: CASSYLGQPYEQYF

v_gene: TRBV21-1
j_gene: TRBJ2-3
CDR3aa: CASSKGLTDTQYF

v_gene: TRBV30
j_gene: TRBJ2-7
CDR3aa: CAWSVLSGSGEQYF

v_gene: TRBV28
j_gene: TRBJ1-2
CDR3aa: CASSLSGRGGYGYTF

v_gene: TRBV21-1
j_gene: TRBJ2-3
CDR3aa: CASSNGQGVRWSPSVRGTDTQYF

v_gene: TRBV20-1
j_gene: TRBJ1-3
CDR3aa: CSANTGNTIYF

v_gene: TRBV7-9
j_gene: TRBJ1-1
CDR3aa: CASSRGEGRAFF

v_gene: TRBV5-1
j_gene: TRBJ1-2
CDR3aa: CASSEEGAGYGYTF

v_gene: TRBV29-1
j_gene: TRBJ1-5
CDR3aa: CSVIQGPNQPQHF

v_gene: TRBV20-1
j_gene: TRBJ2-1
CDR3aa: CSASKTRGTYNEQFF

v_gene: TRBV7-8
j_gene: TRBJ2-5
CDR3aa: CASSPWGAGGPETQYF

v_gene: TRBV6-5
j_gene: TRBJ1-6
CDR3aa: CASSYEHGRVGRPLHF

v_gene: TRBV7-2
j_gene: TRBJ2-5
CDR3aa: CASSSTAPGTQYF

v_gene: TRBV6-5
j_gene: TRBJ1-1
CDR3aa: CASKSEAGARRAFF

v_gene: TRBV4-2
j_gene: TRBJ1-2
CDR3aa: CASSQLDRGPHGYTF

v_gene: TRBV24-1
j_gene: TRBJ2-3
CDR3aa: CATSDPGSPADTQYF

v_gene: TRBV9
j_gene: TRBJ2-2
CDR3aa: CASSVALGTTYTGELFF

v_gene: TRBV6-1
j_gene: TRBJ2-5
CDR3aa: CASSEVLTGGPETQYF

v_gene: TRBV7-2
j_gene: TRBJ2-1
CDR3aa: CASSYNPWGLSYNEQFF

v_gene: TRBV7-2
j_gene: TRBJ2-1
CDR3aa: CASSHGLAGGSRNNEQFF

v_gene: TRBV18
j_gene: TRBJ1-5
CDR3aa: CASSPQRGGNNQPQHF

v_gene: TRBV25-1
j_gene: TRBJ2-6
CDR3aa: CASSVGSSGANVLTF

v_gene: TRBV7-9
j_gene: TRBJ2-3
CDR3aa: CASSPGGSADTQYF

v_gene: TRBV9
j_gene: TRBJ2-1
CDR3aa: CASSVVSGMVGEQFF

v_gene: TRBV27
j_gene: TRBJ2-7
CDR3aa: CASTSLTGPYEQYF

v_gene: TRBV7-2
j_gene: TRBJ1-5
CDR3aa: CASSSQSDSNQPQHF

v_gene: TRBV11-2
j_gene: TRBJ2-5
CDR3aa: CASSWGLPQETQYF

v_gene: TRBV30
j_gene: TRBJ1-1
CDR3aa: CAWSVSRGPYTEAFF

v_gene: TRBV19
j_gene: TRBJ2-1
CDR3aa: CASSIGSGRAYNEQFF

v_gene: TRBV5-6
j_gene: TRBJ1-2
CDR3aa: CASSPGQGEAYGYTF

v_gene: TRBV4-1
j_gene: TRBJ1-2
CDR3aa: CASSQLVGRGGYTF

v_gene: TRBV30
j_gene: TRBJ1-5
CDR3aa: CAWSGRQGDQPQHF

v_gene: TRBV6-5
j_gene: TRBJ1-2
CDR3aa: CASTTFQVVRGYTF

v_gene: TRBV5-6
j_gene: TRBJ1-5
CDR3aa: CASSYYRQGGPQHF

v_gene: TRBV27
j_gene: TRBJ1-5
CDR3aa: CASSLSGGNQPQHF

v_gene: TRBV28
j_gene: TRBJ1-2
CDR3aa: CASSLTGTAYGYTF

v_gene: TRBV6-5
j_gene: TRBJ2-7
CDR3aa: CASRAEVFYEQYF

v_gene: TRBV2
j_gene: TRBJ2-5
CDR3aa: CASSLPGVRVETQYF

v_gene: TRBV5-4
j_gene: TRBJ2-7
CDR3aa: CASSYPGTEVRQYF

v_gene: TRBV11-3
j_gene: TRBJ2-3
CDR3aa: CASSSGQGVLTDTQYF

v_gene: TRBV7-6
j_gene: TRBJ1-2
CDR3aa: CASSLVQGAQVDYTF

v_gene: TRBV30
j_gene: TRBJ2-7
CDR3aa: CAWSVSNRYEQYF

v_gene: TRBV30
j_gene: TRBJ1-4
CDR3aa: CAWRRVGGEKLFF

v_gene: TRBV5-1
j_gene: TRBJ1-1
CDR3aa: CASSFTGGAGTEAFF

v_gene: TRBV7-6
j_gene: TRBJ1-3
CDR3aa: CASSLVPRGSVGNTIYF

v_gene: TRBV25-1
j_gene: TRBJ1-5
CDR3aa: CASSEKGQGAGQPQHF

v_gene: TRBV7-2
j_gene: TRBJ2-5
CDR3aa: CASSRGGLAEGETQYF

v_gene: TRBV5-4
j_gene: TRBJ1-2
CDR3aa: CASSNRTGIIGGYTF

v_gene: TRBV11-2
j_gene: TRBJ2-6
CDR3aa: CASSPRWSGANVLTF

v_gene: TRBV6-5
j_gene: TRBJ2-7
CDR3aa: CASSPTSGLYEQYF

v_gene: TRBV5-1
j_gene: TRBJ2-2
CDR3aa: CASSPQGDRGSGELFF

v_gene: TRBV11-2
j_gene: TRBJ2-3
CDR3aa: CASSLRGAAGGLDTQYF

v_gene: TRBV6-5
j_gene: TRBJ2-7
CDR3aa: CASRRPGFPYEQYF

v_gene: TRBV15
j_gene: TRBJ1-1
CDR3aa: CATSTRDRGNTEAFF

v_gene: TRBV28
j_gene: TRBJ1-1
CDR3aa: CASSSPPGQGLTEAFF

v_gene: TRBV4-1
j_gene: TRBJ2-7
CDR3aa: CASSPGKVAGDLEQYF

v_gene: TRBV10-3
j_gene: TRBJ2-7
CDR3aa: CAISAAGGNYEQYF